Below, one TCR beta chain is given with its context. This receptor's antigen is unknown. No base quality information exists; no much larger clone differs at one position. The sample is drawn from a study of cytomegalovirus exposure and HLA in healthy donors (dated by TCRdb to 2016 to 2017). Context from the whole study: According to an earlier analysis of several hundred of the donors, 200 million or so T cells yielded over 100 million unique TCR beta sequences and 276 Gb of sequence data. In addition to the first cohort of 666 subjects, a separate validation cohort of approximately 110 different subjects was used. Genome-wide SNP genotypes for about 55% of the roughly 670 donors were used in a later genetic analysis, which treated that subset as a discovery cohort. Rather than drawing on any new phenotypic data, the later analysis identified candidate immune exposures from TCR beta sequences and the way those sequences occurred across donors. The number of typed donors differed by locus: roughly 629-640 for A, B, C, DRB1 and DQB1; 500 to 550 for DQA1; some 610 for DPA1; and some 470 for DPB1. Approximately 300 gigabases of sequencing data and around 90 million unique TCR sequences made up an early release that covered approximately 620 HLA-typed donors. Among the approximately 430 genotyped donors, around 81% belonged to the genetic ancestry cluster associated with self-reported Caucasian donors. Roughly five DR-DQ haplotypes were handled as single units for association and clustering, since linkage in the cohort was strong. Every repertoire in the discovery cohort had been generated on one and the same sequencing platform. The aim of the study was to test whether cataloging public T cell receptors could identify signatures of past pathogen exposure. Among 398 genotyped donors of the cohort, an average of about 240,000 unique TCR beta nucleotide sequences was sequenced per donor, of which about 20% were non-productive. An earlier analysis of around 580 of the donors used high-throughput TCR beta sequencing to judge whether each TCR beta V gene segment behaved as functional or pseudogenic. The study combined high-throughput TCR immunosequencing, statistical association of individual TCRs with disease status, and machine learning to predict cytomegalovirus infection status. The study profiled the T cell repertoires of hundreds of subjects by immunosequencing and related them to cytomegalovirus serostatus. Donor age, sex, ethnicity and CMV serostatus were compiled together with the repertoire data. A later analysis re-analyzed previously published TCR beta repertoires from approximately 700 donors and added high-resolution HLA genotyping to study TCR occurrence patterns. Class I and class II HLA loci were covered by the typing at four-digit resolution.

On the study overall, not on this receptor specifically: When HLA alleles, especially DR and DQ, strongly co-occurred, TCR associations were difficult to assign to individual alleles. A later analysis found that TCR association rates varied across HLA loci, with DRB1 alleles showing the most associated TCRs and HLA-C alleles the fewest. A cluster of highly shared sequence variants was judged likely to represent a technical artifact of the sequencing pipeline. At a false discovery rate of 0.05, a later analysis linked roughly 17,000 TCR beta sequences to specific HLA alleles. Correlated functional status among segregating V segments might reflect linkage disequilibrium, but an unknown experimental factor could not be ruled out. Immune exposure information for the cohort was limited to CMV serostatus. Because counts were too low, some 16 rarely observed V segments, including chromosome 9 orphons, were excluded from the earlier analysis of fewer than 650 of the donors. The study gave a list of about 170 TCR beta chains associated with cytomegalovirus. According to the authors, the approach could potentially be generalized to other disease states and immunological phenotypes. The cohort was sequenced for TCR beta chains only, and without alpha or paired-chain data the features that could be detected were limited. In a later analysis, HLA-associated TCR beta chains were found to be more clonally expanded and to have lower generation probabilities than equally common non-associated chains. A later analysis reported that several top co-occurrence clusters appeared linked to parvovirus B19, influenza, CMV and Epstein-Barr virus. Because some donors lacked HLA typing at each locus, the association tests relied only on the typed subset. In both the original and validation cohorts, the classifier was reported to diagnose cytomegalovirus status with high specificity and sensitivity. In a later analysis, most CMV-associated TCR beta chains were found to appear HLA-restricted, with HLA associations seemingly driven largely by CMV exposure. Most TCR sequences were seen in very few donors, while some public TCRs were found in many individuals. The presence/absence analyses assumed that sequencing depth was roughly uniform across donors, and that assumption may not be true. An earlier analysis of roughly 570 of the donors showed that most TCR beta V segments appeared in productive rearrangements either about 87% or about 30% of the time, which broadly matched IMGT annotations. A further reported finding was that TCR beta sequences accurately predicted the HLA-A and HLA-B alleles for most subjects in the first cohort. According to a later genetic analysis, donors in an Asian-associated ancestry cluster had fewer N-insertions in productive TCRs than the roughly 670-donor mean. The 87-base-pair reads could not distinguish some IMGT-functional V segments, including TRBV6-2 and TRBV6-3, so those segments were excluded. In vitro tests confirmed that a few of the cytomegalovirus-associated TCR beta chains recognize cytomegalovirus antigens. In a later genetic analysis, a missense DCLRE1C variant was associated with V-gene and J-gene trimming of TCR beta chains, and the association was replicated in an independent cohort.

CDR1 and CDR2 are drawn from the germline V gene (reference sequence): GTSNPN, SVGIG. V sheds 3 bases and J sheds 4 bases, leaving 12 bases between their ends. The CDR3 holds 13 amino acids from the cysteine to the phenylalanine. The sequence is cut down to CDR3 DNA, 39 bases in frame from base 1. The library was prepared using the immunoSEQ multiplex PCR assay. A mixture of 60 forward primers for TCR Vbeta segments and 13 reverse primers for TCR Jbeta segments was used in the multiplex PCR. The CDR3 region of rearranged TCR beta genes was amplified from genomic DNA by a multiplex PCR assay. Amplified TCR beta libraries were sequenced as 87-base-pair reads on the Illumina HiSeq System. Under the source paper's analysis protocol: Across the roughly 640 repertoires, a later analysis counted about 81 million unique TCR beta chains, 8.5 million to 12 million of which were shared by at least two donors. Raw reads were error-corrected and collapsed into unique sequences with a nearest-neighbor algorithm that merged closely related sequences to remove PCR and sequencing errors. V, D and J gene segments were assigned by aligning CDR3 sequences to IMGT reference sequences. For a sequence to be retained, a match of at least six nucleotides to both a V gene segment and a J gene segment was required. Rearrangements were classified as productive when the CDR3 lacked stop codons and remained in frame with V and J, and all other rearrangements were classified as non-productive. Following IMGT convention, CDR3 was defined as the stretch from the second conserved V-encoded cysteine to the conserved J-encoded phenylalanine. In an earlier analysis of around 640 of the donors, sequences lacking an unambiguous match to a single V gene segment were excluded. In an earlier analysis of around 590 of the donors, a V segment was called functional when productive rearrangements were above 56.7%, and segregating when the standard deviation between donors exceeded 5%. A statistical classification framework was built for diagnosing cytomegalovirus status from the catalog of TCR beta chain sequences. A later analysis assigned V and J genes by comparing TCR nucleotide sequences with IMGT/GENE-DB human TR gene sequences. In a later analysis, CDR3 sequences and most-parsimonious VDJ recombination scenarios were assigned using the TCRdist pipeline. A later analysis defined each TCR beta chain by its CDR3 amino acid sequence plus V-gene family, and excluded reads lacking a unique V-gene family. To address suspected cross-contamination and a sequencing artifact, a later analysis removed under 600 highly shared, low-generation-probability nucleotide sequences. In a later analysis, a clonal expansion index was calculated for each public chain from normalized within-repertoire ranks of inferred template counts. In a later analysis, generation probabilities were computed using a VDJ recombination model fitted to out-of-frame rearrangements, and the results were checked against IGoR. Hypergeometric tests were used in a later analysis to score TCR-TCR, TCR-HLA and TCR-CMV co-occurrence, with a repertoire-size bias correction applied to the TCR pairs. To estimate false discovery rates, a later analysis permuted the HLA or CMV assignments 20 times. In a later analysis, co-occurring TCRs were grouped using DBSCAN, with TCRdist sequence similarity added in when clustering inside HLA-allele-positive subsets. Repertoires with fewer than 30,000 or more than 120,000 public chains, plus five repertoires with anomalous nucleotide sharing, were excluded from co-occurrence clustering. Not all clones reach the TCRdb copy of this immuneACCESS table, which keeps in-frame sequences only. Checked studies attribute under half of the gap to unresolved V genes and leave the rest unexplained. The D gene and trimming were derived from the DNA, and the V and J assignments and clone size from that table. In all, the sample holds about 120,000 clones, and about four fifths of those were seen once. 1.6% of the sample goes to the ten largest clones.

The cohort comprised fewer than 700 healthy bone marrow donors. At the time of sampling, every cohort member was nominally healthy, though immune exposures that went unrecorded were likely present. The donor was CMV seronegative and belonged to the group of under 400 seronegative cohort members. Every donor gave a peripheral blood sample, and the peripheral blood mononuclear cells from that sample were used for TCR beta sequencing. Genomic DNA was extracted from the blood cell samples with the Qiagen DNeasy Blood Extraction Kit. The clonotype comes from a woman under 30 in good health and CMV-seronegative. The sequencing input was PBMCs. In this chain, TRBV30 is recombined with TRBJ1-1, and possibly TRBD1, on 5 matching bases. DNA sequence: TGTGCCTGGAGACGGGGGTTCGGCACTGAAGCTTTCTTT. This is translated as CAWRRGFGTEAFF.